This T cell receptor beta chain was sequenced during a study of blood T cell repertoires in COVID-19. Overall study context: Both acute and convalescent COVID-19 samples were obtained from the United States, Italy and Spain. Sample material is recorded as cDNA or gDNA derived from T cells, B-cell-depleted T cells, or PBMCs.

The J segment lost 2 bases and the V segment lost 6 bases, leaving 6 bases of the junction unmatched. Germline-derived CDR1 and CDR2 are LNHDA and SQIVND (reference sequence). CDR3 size: 14 residues. Per the original methods: Cell counts per sample came from amplifying reference gene primers. TCRdb's copy holds only in-frame clones and misses some; the assay was immunoSEQ multiplex PCR. The V and J calls and clone size were taken over from that table, and D and trimming were inferred from the DNA. Of 160,000 or so clones in the sample, about nine tenths are singletons; the top ten hold less than 5%. Sequencing was carried out using peripheral blood. The TCR comes from a woman aged 55-69 years who had recovered from COVID-19. This chain links TRBV19 with TRBJ2-7; 8 bases fit TRBD1. CDR3 in DNA: TGTGCCAGTAGCGAACAGGGGGTGGCCTACGAGCAGTACTTC. It codes for CASSEQGVAYEQYF.